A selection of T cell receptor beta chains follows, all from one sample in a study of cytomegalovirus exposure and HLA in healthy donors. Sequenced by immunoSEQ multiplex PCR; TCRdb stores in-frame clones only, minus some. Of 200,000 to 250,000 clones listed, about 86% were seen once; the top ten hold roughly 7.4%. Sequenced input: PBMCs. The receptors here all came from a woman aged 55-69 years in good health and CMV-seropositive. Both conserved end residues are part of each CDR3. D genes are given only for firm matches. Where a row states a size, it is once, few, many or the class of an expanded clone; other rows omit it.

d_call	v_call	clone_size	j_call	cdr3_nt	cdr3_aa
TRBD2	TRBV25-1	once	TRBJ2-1	TGTGCCAGCAGTGCCCTAGGGAATCTAGCGGGAGACAATGAGCAGTTCTTC	CASSALGNLAGDNEQFF
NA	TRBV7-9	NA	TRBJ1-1	TGTGCCAGCAGCTTAGCAGCCCGTTCTGGAGCTTTCTTT	CASSLAARSGAFF
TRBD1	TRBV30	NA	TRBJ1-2	TGTGCCTGGAGTTTACGGACAGGAATACCCTATGGCTACACCTTC	CAWSLRTGIPYGYTF
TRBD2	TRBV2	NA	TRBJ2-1	TGTGCCAGCAGTCCCGGACTAGCGGCGATGGGGCAGTTCTTC	CASSPGLAAMGQFF
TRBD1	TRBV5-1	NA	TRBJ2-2	TGCGCCAGCAGCGGGACAGGGGACACCGGGGAGCTGTTTTTT	CASSGTGDTGELFF
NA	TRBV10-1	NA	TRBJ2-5	TGCGCCCGCGGGAAGACGGTTGGGGAGACCCAGTACTTC	CARGKTVGETQYF
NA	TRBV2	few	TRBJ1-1	TGTGCCAGCACCCAAGGGGTAGGATACACTGAAGCTTTCTTT	CASTQGVGYTEAFF
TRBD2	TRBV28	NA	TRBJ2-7	TGTGCCAGCATCACTAGCGGGATAGGACGCGAGCAGTACTTC	CASITSGIGREQYF
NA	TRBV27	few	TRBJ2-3	TGTGCCAGCAGTCCGCCCTATAGCACAGATACGCAGTATTTT	CASSPPYSTDTQYF
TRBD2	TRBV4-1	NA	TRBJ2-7	TGCGCCAGCAGCGTAAGGATAGCGGGAGGCCCCCCAGTGGGATACGAGCAGTACTTC	CASSVRIAGGPPVGYEQYF
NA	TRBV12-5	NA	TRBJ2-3	TGTGCTAGTGGTTTGGTAGTTGGCGGGCCCGCAGATACGCAGTATTTT	CASGLVVGGPADTQYF
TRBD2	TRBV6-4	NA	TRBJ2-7	TGTGCCAGCAGGCCGACTAGCGGGAGGGCCACGTACTACGAGCAGTACTTC	CASRPTSGRATYYEQYF
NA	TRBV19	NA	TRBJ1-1	TGTGCCAGTGCTCCCTTCAGGGTACAGCAGAACACTGAAGCTTTCTTT	CASAPFRVQQNTEAFF
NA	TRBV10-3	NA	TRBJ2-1	TGTGCCATCACCCGGAGCGGGCCTAGCTCCTACAATGAGCAGTTCTTC	CAITRSGPSSYNEQFF
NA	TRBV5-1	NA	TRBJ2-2	TGCGCCAGCGCATTGGTCATAGCAACCGGGGAGCTGTTTTTT	CASALVIATGELFF
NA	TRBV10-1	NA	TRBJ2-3	TGCGCCGAGGGGTCGGGGGAAAGCGCAGATACGCAGTATTTT	CAEGSGESADTQYF
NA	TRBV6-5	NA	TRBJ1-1	TGTGCCAGCAGCCTTACAGGGATAAACACTGAAGCTTTCTTT	CASSLTGINTEAFF
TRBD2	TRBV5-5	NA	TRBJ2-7	TGTGCCAGCAGCTTTTGGACTAGCGGGAGGGCCCTATACGAGCAGTACTTC	CASSFWTSGRALYEQYF
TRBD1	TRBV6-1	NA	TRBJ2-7	TGTGCCAGCTCGGGACAGGGGGGCGGCGAGCAGTACTTC	CASSGQGGGEQYF
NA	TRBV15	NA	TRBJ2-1	TGTGCCACCAGCAGGCATAGCGGAGCTGGCTATGAGCAGTTCTTC	CATSRHSGAGYEQFF
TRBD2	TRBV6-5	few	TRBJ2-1	TGTGCCAGCAGCACACTAGCGGGAGGGTACAATGAGCAGTTCTTC	CASSTLAGGYNEQFF
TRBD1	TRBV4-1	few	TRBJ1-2	TGCGCCAGCAGCCATGGACAGGGGACAAAAAACTATGGCTACACCTTC	CASSHGQGTKNYGYTF
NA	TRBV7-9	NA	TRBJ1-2	TGTTCCAGCAGCCCAGAGGGTGTAAGCTATGGCTACACCTTC	CSSSPEGVSYGYTF
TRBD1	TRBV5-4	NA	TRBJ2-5	TGTGCCAGCAGCTTGGGGGACAGGGGGCCCCAAGAGACCCAGTACTTC	CASSLGDRGPQETQYF
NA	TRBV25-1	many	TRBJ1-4	TGTGCCAGCAGTCGCCCGGGGGAAACTAATGAAAAACTGTTTTTT	CASSRPGETNEKLFF
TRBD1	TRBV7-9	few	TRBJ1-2	TGTGCCACCTTGCAGGGGGGACTAGGGGGCTACACCTTC	CATLQGGLGGYTF
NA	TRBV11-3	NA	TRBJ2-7	TGTGCCAGCAGCTTAACCCCTAACGAGCAGTACTTC	CASSLTPNEQYF
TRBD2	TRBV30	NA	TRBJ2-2	TGTGCCGGGACTAGCGGGGTGAACACCGGGGAGCTGTTTTTT	CAGTSGVNTGELFF
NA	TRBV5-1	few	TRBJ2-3	TGCGCCAGCAGCTACTCGGTTGGGAGGAACACAGATACGCAGTATTTT	CASSYSVGRNTDTQYF
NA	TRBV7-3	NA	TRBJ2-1	TGTGCCAGCAGCTTAACTTACGGGTTGAGCAATGAGCAGTTCTTC	CASSLTYGLSNEQFF
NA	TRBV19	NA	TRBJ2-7	TGTGCCAGTAGTCAGTCAGGGAACTACGAGCAGTACTTC	CASSQSGNYEQYF
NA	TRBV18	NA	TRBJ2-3	TGTGCCAGCTCTCTCACAGATACGCAGTATTTT	CASSLTDTQYF
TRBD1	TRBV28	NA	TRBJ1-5	TGTGCCAGTCCTCCCGGACAGGGGACCCCCAATCAGCCCCAGCATTTT	CASPPGQGTPNQPQHF
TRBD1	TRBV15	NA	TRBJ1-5	TGTGCCACCAGCAGAGACAGGGGGCTCGGTCAGCCCCAGCATTTT	CATSRDRGLGQPQHF
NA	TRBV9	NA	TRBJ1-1	TGTGCCAGCAGCGTAGATGTGGGAGCGGACACTGAAGCTTTCTTT	CASSVDVGADTEAFF
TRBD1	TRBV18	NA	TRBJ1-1	TGTGCCAGCTCACAGGGACAGGGGGAGACTGAAGCTTTCTTT	CASSQGQGETEAFF
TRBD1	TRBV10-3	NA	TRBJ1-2	TGTGCCATCGAGACAGGGGGCGGCTACACCTTC	CAIETGGGYTF
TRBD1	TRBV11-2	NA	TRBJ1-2	TGTGCCAGCAGTTTGACAGGGGGTCGGGACTACACCTTC	CASSLTGGRDYTF
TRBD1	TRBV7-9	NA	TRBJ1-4	TGTGCCAGCAGCCTATTTCAGGGGGATGAAAAACTGTTTTTT	CASSLFQGDEKLFF
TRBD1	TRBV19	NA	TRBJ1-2	TGTGCCAGTAGTTTCGGGACAGGAATTGGCTACACCTTC	CASSFGTGIGYTF